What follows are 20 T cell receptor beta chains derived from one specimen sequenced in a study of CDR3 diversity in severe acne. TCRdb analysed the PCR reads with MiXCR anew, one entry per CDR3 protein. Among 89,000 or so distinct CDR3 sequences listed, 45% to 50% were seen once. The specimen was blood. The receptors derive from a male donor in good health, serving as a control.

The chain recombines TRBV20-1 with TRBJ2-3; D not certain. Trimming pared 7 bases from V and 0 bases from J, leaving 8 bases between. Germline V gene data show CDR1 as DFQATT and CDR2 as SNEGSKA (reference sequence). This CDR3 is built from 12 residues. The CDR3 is CSDLFSTDTQYF. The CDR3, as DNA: TGCAGTGATTTGTTTAGCACAGATACGCAGTATTTT.

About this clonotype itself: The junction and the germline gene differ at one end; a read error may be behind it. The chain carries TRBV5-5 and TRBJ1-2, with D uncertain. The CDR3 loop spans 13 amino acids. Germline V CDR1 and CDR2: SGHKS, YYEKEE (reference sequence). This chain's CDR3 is CASSLGQIYGYTF. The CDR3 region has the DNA TGCGCCAGCAGCTTGGGTCAAATCTATGGCTACACCTTC.

CDR3 loop: CASSPRGGVGTQYF. CDR3 coding DNA: TGCGCCAGCAGCCCGCGGGGGGGGGTGGGGACCCAGTACTTC. J is TRBJ2-5 and V is TRBV4-1, with 9 nucleotides matching TRBD2. The ends lost 4 bases at V and 7 bases at J; junction bases unmatched: 7. The CDR3 has 14 residues. Germline CDR1 and CDR2: MGHRA and YSYEKL.

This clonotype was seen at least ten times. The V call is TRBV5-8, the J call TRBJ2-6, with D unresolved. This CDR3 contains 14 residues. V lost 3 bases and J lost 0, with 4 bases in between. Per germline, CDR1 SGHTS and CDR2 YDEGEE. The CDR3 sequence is CASSYPSGANVLTF. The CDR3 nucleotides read TGTGCCAGCAGCTACCCCTCTGGGGCCAACGTCCTGACTTTC.

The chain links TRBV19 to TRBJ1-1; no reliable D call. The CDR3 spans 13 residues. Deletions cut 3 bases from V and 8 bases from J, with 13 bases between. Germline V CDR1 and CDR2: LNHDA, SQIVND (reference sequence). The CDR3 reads CASSMAGWIEAFF. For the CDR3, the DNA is TGTGCCAGTAGTATGGCGGGGTGGATCGAAGCTTTCTTT.

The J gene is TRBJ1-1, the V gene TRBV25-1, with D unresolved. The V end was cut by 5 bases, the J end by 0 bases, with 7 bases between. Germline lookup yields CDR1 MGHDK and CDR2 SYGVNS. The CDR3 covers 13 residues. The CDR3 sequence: CASSPLLNTEAFF. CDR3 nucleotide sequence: TGTGCCAGCAGTCCCCTCCTGAACACTGAAGCTTTCTTT.

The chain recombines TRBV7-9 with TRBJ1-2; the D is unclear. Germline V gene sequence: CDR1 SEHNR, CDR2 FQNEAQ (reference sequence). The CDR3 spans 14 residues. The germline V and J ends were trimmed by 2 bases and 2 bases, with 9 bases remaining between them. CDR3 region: CASSLLGRNYGYTF. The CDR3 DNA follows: TGTGCCAGCAGCTTACTCGGCAGGAACTATGGCTACACCTTC.

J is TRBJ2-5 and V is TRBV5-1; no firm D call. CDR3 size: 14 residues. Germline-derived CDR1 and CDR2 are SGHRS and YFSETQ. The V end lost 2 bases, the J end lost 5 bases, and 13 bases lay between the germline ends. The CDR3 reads CASSFPWGAETQYF. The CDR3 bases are TGCGCCAGCAGCTTCCCGTGGGGTGCGGAGACCCAGTACTTC. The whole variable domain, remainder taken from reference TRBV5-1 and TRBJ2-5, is KAGVTQTPRYLIKTRGQQVTLSCSPISGHRSVSWYQQTPGQGLQFLFEYFSETQRNKGNFPGRFSGRQFSNSRSEMNVSTLELGDSALYLCASSFPWGAETQYFGPGTRLLVL.

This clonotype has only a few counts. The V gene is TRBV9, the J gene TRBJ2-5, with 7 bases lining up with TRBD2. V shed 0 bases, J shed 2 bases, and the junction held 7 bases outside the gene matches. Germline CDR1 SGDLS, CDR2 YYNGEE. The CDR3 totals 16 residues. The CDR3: CASSVGPGGIQETQYF. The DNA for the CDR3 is TGTGCCAGCAGCGTAGGCCCGGGGGGTATACAAGAGACCCAGTACTTC.

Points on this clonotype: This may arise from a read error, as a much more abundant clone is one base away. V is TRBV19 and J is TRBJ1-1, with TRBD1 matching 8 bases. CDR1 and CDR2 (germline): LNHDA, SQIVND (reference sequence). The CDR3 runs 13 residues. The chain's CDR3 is CASGIQGATEAFF. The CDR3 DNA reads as TGTGCCAGTGGTATTCAGGGGGCCACTGAAGCTTTCTTT.

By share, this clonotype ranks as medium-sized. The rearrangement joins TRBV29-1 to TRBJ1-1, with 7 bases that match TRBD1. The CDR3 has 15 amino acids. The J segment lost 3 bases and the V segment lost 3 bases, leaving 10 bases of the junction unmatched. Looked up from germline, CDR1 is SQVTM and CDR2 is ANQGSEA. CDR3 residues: CSVERGGRGDTEAFF. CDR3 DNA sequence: TGCAGCGTTGAGAGGGGGGGCAGGGGGGACACTGAAGCTTTCTTT.

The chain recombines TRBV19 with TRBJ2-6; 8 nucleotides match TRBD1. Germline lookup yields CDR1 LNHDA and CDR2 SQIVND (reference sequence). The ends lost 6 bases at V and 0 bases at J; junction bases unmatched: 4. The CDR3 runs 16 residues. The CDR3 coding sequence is TGTGCCAGTAGCGACAGGGGTGCCTCTGGGGCCAACGTCCTGACTTTC. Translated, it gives CASSDRGASGANVLTF.

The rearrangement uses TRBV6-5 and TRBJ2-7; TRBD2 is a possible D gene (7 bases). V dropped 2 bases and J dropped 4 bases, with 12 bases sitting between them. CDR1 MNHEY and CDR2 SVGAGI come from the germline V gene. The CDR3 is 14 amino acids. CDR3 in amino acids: CASSYGRGAYEQYF. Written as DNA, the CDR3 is TGTGCCAGCAGTTACGGACGGGGGGCGTACGAGCAGTACTTC.

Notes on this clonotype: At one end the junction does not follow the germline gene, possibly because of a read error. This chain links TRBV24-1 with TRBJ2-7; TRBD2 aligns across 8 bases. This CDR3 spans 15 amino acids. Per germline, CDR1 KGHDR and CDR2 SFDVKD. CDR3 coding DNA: TGTGCCAGCAGTTTAGCTAGCGGGCCCTCCTACGAGCAGTACTTC. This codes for CASSLASGPSYEQYF.

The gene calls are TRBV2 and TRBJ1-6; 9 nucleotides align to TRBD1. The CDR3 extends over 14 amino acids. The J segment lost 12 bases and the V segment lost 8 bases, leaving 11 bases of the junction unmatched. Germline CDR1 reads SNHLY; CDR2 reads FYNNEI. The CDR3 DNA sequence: TGTGCCAGCGGGCGGGACAGGGAGAAACTACCCCTCCACTTT. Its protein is CASGRDREKLPLHF.

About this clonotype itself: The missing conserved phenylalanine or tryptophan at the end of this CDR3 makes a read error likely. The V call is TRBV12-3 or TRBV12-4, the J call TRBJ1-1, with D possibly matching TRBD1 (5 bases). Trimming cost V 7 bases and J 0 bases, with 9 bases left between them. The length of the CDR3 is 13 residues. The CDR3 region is CASIDRMNTEAFL. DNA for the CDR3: TGTGCCAGCATCGACAGAATGAACACTGAAGCTTTCCTT.

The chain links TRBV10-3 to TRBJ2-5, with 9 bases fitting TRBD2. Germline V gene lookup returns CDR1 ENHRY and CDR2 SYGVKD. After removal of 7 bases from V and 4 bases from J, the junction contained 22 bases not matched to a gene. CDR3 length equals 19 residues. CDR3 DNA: TGTGCCATCAAAGACAGATTGGTAGCGGGAGACTCTGGGTCAGAGACCCAGTACTTC. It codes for CAIKDRLVAGDSGSETQYF.

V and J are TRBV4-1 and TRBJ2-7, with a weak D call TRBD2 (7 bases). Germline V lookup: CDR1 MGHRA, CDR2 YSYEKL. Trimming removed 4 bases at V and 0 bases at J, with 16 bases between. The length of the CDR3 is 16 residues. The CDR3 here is CASSPGGGRGSYEQYF. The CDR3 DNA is TGCGCCAGCAGCCCGGGGGGCGGGCGGGGCTCCTACGAGCAGTACTTC.

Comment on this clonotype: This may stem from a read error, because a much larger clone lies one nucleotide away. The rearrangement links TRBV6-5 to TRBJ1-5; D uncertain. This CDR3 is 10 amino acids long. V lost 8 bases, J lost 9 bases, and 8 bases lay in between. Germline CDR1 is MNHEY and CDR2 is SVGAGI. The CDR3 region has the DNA TGTGCCAGCGGTCGGCGGCCCCAGCATTTT. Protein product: CASGRRPQHF.

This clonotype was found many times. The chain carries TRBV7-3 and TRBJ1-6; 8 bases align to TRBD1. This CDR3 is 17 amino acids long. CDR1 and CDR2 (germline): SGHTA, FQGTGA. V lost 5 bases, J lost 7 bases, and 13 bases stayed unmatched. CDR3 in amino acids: CASSLNYRDRINSPLHF. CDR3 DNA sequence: TGTGCCAGCAGCCTGAATTACCGGGACAGGATAAATTCACCCCTCCACTTT.